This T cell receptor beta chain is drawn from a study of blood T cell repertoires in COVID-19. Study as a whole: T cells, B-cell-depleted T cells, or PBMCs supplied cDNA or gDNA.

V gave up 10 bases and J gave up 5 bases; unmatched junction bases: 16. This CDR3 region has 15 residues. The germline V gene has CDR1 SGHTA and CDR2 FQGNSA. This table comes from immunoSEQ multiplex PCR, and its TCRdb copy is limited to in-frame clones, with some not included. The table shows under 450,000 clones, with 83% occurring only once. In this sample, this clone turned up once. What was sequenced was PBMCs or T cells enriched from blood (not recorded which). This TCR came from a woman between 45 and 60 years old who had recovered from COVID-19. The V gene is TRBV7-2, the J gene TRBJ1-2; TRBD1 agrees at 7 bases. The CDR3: CATPMGQQGGYGYTF. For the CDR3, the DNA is TGTGCCACCCCCATGGGACAGCAAGGGGGGTATGGCTACACCTTC.